Only a few counts were recorded for the clone carrying this T cell receptor (beta chain). The sample comes from a study of blood T cells in healthy people across ages. Through a sample-barcoded 5' primer and a J-beta primer mix, a second PCR was run for roughly 7 to 11 cycles. The template-switch adaptor, which had 12 random nucleotides, put a tag on each cDNA molecule. TCRdb redid the calling of the 5' RACE reads with MiXCR, one entry per CDR3 protein. The sample includes roughly 900,000 distinct CDR3 sequences, 48% of them seen just once. Germline CDR1 SNHLY, CDR2 FYNNEI. CDR3 length: 12 residues. The ends were cut back, 4 bases at V and 8 bases at J, with 11 bases in the middle.

Material for sequencing was blood. V gene TRBV2 combines with J gene TRBJ1-2; D is unclear. This receptor was identified in a young man in good health. The CDR3 coding sequence is TGTGCCAGCAGTGTGGCCGAGTACGGCTACACCTTC. Residues: CASSVAEYGYTF. The complete variable domain, with remaining parts taken from reference TRBV2 and TRBJ1-2, reads EPEVTQTPSHQVTQMGQEVILRCVPISNHLYFYWYRQILGQKVEFLVSFYNNEISEKSEIFDDQFSVERPDGSNFTLKIRSTKLEDSAMYFCASSVAEYGYTFGSGTRLTVV.